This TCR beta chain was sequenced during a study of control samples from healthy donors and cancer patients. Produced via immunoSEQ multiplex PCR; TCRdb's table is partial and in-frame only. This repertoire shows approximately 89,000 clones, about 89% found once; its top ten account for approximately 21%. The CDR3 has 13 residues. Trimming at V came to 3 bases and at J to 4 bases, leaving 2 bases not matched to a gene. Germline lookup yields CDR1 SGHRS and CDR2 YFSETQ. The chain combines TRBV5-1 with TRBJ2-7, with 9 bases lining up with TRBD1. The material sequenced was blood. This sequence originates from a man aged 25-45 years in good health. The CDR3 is CASSSGQGYEQYF. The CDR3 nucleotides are TGCGCCAGCAGCTCGGGACAGGGTTACGAGCAGTACTTC.